This T cell receptor beta chain was identified in a study of cytomegalovirus exposure and HLA in healthy donors. Study-wide results and caveats: Most TCR beta V segments were productive about 90% or about 30% of the time in an earlier analysis.

For this clone: Its antigen is unidentified.

The PCR made use of 60 Vbeta and 13 Jbeta primers. Method: immunoSEQ multiplex PCR; TCRdb's copy keeps in-frame clones and lacks some. The sample holds 100,000 to 150,000 clones. Germline V gene sequence: CDR1 SQVTM, CDR2 ANQGSEA. The CDR3 length is 16 residues. Trimming at V came to 5 bases and at J to 9 bases, leaving 20 bases not matched to a gene. This chain links TRBV29-1 with TRBJ2-3; 7 positions match TRBD2. The sample comprised PBMCs. This clonotype was obtained from a middle-aged woman in good health and CMV-seronegative. DNA for the CDR3: TGCAGCGTTACCGGGACTATAGACCTCGGAGGAAACACGCAGTATTTT. Translation: CSVTGTIDLGGNTQYF.